The TCR beta chain under discussion was sequenced for a study of T cell responses to AZD1222 COVID-19 vaccine. Study summary: Recipients boosted at about 4 weeks or about 12 weeks are pooled. Findings and caveats of the study: The donor cohort was predominantly white British with a female majority, and clonal diversity may have been underestimated. With two AZD1222 doses given, Spike-specific TCR breadth and depth both rose.

This clone was observed a single time. Its antigen is unidentified. The CDR3 is made up of 14 amino acids. V was pared by 2 bases and J by 10 bases, with 12 bases between. Germline CDR1 and CDR2: SGHVS and FQNEAQ. Sequencing used immunoSEQ multiplex PCR; TCRdb keeps in-frame clones, though not all of them. Among 100,000 to 150,000 clones, 86% were seen once, and the ten largest hold about 7.8%. The chain combines TRBV7-8 with TRBJ1-6, with a weak D call TRBD1 (6 bases). Sample: peripheral blood, taken on day 0 of AZD1222 vaccination. The clonotype was recovered from an adult in good health. The DNA of the CDR3 is TGTGCCAGCAGCTTAATTGCAGGGGAATCACCCCTCCACTTT. Residues: CASSLIAGESPLHF.